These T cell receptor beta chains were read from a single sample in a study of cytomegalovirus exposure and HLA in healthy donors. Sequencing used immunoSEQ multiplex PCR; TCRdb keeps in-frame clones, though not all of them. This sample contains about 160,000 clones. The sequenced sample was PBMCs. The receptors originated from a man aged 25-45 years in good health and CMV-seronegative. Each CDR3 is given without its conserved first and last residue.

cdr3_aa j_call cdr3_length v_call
ASSGRKSGANVLT TRBJ2-6 13 TRBV10-1
ATSTRATNEKLL TRBJ1-4 12 TRBV15
ASSGQGSSWVEQY TRBJ2-7 13 TRBV5-1
AIQRGYNEQF TRBJ2-1 10 TRBV2
ASSPGQDSYNEQF TRBJ2-1 13 TRBV18
SALTGGGKTF TRBJ1-1 10 TRBV29-1
ASSFRLAVSYEQY TRBJ2-7 13 TRBV7-2
ASSFETGASYEQY TRBJ2-7 13 TRBV28
ASTTSASGRYNEQF TRBJ2-1 14 TRBV19
ASTGGHTDTQY TRBJ2-3 11 TRBV28
ASSQVGGSGENEQF TRBJ2-1 14 TRBV4-1
SVEVTGADNEQF TRBJ2-1 12 TRBV29-1
ASSEDDYSNQPQH TRBJ1-5 13 TRBV5-8
ASSLGLAENNEQF TRBJ2-1 13 TRBV7-2
ASSERTGDNEKLF TRBJ1-4 13 TRBV13
ASRGTWNEQF TRBJ2-1 10 TRBV6-5
ASSFSSDRGRNTEAF TRBJ1-1 15 TRBV7-8
ASSLGRASRSYNEQF TRBJ2-1 15 TRBV5-4
AITHGQGADYGYT TRBJ1-2 13 TRBV10-3
ASSVTGSGANVLT TRBJ2-6 13 TRBV9
ASSYSSGLSYEQY TRBJ2-7 13 TRBV6-5
ASSFESRSHFSYEQY TRBJ2-7 15 TRBV28
ASSPLTSGNTDTQY TRBJ2-3 14 TRBV4-1
ASSLALAGGVYEQF TRBJ2-1 14 TRBV11-2
ASSTTGVNSGNTIY TRBJ1-3 14 TRBV28
ASSGGRDSYNEQF TRBJ2-1 13 TRBV27
ASSHRDTQY TRBJ2-3 9 TRBV11-1
ASSRTVQGPWASLNYGYT TRBJ1-2 18 TRBV5-1
ASSARTSGNYNEQF TRBJ2-1 14 TRBV9
ATSRALGEQY - 10 TRBV15
ASSKVKGQPYTEAF TRBJ1-1 14 TRBV21-1
ASALAGGTYNEQF TRBJ2-1 13 TRBV18
ASSGRTPGDEQF TRBJ2-1 12 TRBV28
ASSIDWDRGQVASYNEQF TRBJ2-1 18 TRBV19
ASSDSAGGPGALDEQF TRBJ2-1 16 TRBV6-4
ASNELFGPREQY TRBJ2-5 12 TRBV6-1
ASSSTWDRQATEAF TRBJ1-1 14 TRBV13
ASSPQGQAENSPLH TRBJ1-6 14 TRBV9
ATLRGSGANVLT TRBJ2-6 12 TRBV6-5
ASSLGIGGGYT TRBJ1-2 11 TRBV5-1
ASTTTKSNQPQH TRBJ1-5 12 TRBV28
ASSSTRLAGNNEQF TRBJ2-1 14 TRBV10-1
ASSQPGAPYEQY TRBJ2-7 12 TRBV28
ASMEQGVNEKLF TRBJ1-4 12 TRBV2
ASSYAWDRYEQY TRBJ2-7 12 TRBV6-5